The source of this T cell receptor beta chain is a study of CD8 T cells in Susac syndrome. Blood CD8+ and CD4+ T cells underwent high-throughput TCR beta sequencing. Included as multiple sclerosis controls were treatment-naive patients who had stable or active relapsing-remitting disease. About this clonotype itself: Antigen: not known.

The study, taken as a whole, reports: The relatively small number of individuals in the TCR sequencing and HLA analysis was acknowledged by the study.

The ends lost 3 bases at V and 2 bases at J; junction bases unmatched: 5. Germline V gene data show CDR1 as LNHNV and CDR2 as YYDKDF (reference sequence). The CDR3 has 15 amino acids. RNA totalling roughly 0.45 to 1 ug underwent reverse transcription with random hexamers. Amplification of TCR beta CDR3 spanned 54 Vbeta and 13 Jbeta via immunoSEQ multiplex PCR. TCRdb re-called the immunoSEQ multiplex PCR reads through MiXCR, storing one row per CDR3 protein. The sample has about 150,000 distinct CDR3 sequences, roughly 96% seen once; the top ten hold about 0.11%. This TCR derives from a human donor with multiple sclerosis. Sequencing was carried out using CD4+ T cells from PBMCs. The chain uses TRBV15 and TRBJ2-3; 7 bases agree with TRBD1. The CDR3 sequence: CATSRTGRDTDTQYF. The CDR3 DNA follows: TGTGCCACCAGCAGGACAGGGCGAGACACAGATACGCAGTATTTT.